These 6 T cell receptor beta chains were all obtained from the same sample, sequenced in a study of cytomegalovirus exposure and HLA in healthy donors. PCR employed 60 Vbeta and 13 Jbeta primers. Only in-frame clones appear in the TCRdb table, and some are missing; sequencing was by immunoSEQ multiplex PCR. The repertoire has roughly 45,000 clones, 51% of them found once; the top ten carry 6%. The material sequenced was PBMCs. These TCRs come from a man between 60 and 70 years old in good health and CMV-seronegative.

CDR3 in amino acids: CASSPQGLAGEETQYF. The CDR3 nucleotides read TGTGCCAGCAGTCCCCAGGGACTAGCGGGAGAAGAGACCCAGTACTTC. The rearrangement uses TRBV25-1 and TRBJ2-5; 14 nucleotides match TRBD2. The trim removed 5 bases at V and 3 bases at J, leaving 5 bases unmatched. The germline V gene has CDR1 MGHDK and CDR2 SYGVNS. This CDR3 spans 16 amino acids.

This clone occurred a few times. The chain has TRBV30 and TRBJ1-1; TRBD1 is a possible D gene (5 bases). V shed 5 bases and J shed 1 base, with 11 bases lying between them. This CDR3 region has 13 residues. The germline CDR1 and CDR2 sequences are GTSNPN and SVGIG (reference sequence). This CDR3 reads CAWARGGNTEAFF. The DNA for the CDR3 is TGTGCCTGGGCTAGGGGAGGGAACACTGAAGCTTTCTTT.

The chain uses TRBV30 and TRBJ1-5; D is unclear. The CDR3 contains 14 residues. V lost 0 bases and J lost 2, with 8 bases in between. Germline CDR1 reads GTSNPN; CDR2 reads SVGIG (reference sequence). The CDR3 loop reads CAWSVRGGNQPQHF. DNA for the CDR3: TGTGCCTGGAGTGTACGCGGTGGCAATCAGCCCCAGCATTTT.

This chain joins TRBV29-1 and TRBJ1-3; possible D gene TRBD1, 5 bases. V shed 3 bases and J shed 4 bases, with 7 bases lying between them. CDR1 is SQVTM, CDR2 ANQGSEA, per germline. The CDR3 totals 12 residues. The CDR3 sequence: CSVDQGGNTIYF. DNA of the CDR3: TGCAGCGTTGACCAGGGAGGAAACACCATATATTTT.

The chain recombines TRBV10-2 with TRBJ2-7; TRBD1 matches at 12 bases. The CDR3 length is 15 residues. Germline V gene lookup returns CDR1 WSHSY and CDR2 SAAADI. V dropped 3 bases and J dropped 7; count of bases not matched to a gene: 7. CDR3 protein: CASSDKGQGAEEQYF. The DNA of the CDR3 is TGCGCCAGCAGTGATAAGGGACAGGGGGCCGAAGAGCAGTACTTC.

This clone appeared a few times. J is TRBJ2-7 and V is TRBV27; D remains unclear. Germline V lookup: CDR1 MNHEY, CDR2 SMNVEV (reference sequence). CDR3 size: 11 residues. Trimming shortened V by 5 bases and J by 3 bases, and 5 bases separated the two germline ends. DNA for the CDR3: TGTGCCAGCAGTATACTCTACGAGCAGTACTTC. Translation: CASSILYEQYF.